The rows below give T cell receptor beta chains drawn from one sample of a study of radiation and T cells in renal cell carcinoma. Only in-frame clones appear in the TCRdb table, and some are missing; sequencing was by immunoSEQ multiplex PCR. Among about 120,000 clones, 80% to 90% were seen once, and the ten largest hold 1.5% to 2%. This specimen was blood, taken from a patient whose treatment included radiotherapy and nephrectomy. Receptor source: a woman aged 60-75 years with renal cell carcinoma. CDR3s include the opening cysteine and the closing phenylalanine or tryptophan. The order of the fields is clone size, J gene, V gene, CDR3 length, D gene, CDR3 DNA, CDR3 protein. A D gene is named only where the DNA matches it firmly. Only some rows state a clone size, as once, few, many or a class for expanded clones.

-,TRBJ1-4,TRBV28,15,-,TGTGCCAGCAGTTTACCCCGGGATAGCGATGAAAAACTGTTTTTT,CASSLPRDSDEKLFF
-,TRBJ2-3,TRBV6-1,15,-,TGTGCCAGCAGTGAAATCGGCGGGAACACAGATACGCAGTATTTT,CASSEIGGNTDTQYF
-,TRBJ2-1,TRBV5-8,11,-,TGTGCCAGCAGCTTGGTGGGGGCCGAGTTCTTC,CASSLVGAEFF
-,TRBJ2-3,TRBV9,19,TRBD2,TGTGCCAGCAGCGTAGCTGGGGGGACTAGCGGGAGAGGTACAGATACGCAGTATTTT,CASSVAGGTSGRGTDTQYF
-,TRBJ1-1,TRBV7-6,15,TRBD1,TGTGCCAGCAGCCCCCCGACAGGGCCGAACACTGAAGCTTTCTTT,CASSPPTGPNTEAFF
-,TRBJ2-4,TRBV7-2,15,-,TGTGCCAGCAGCCTTTTGACACTTCTCGGGTACATTCAGTACTTC,CASSLLTLLGYIQYF
-,TRBJ1-1,TRBV30,15,-,TGTGCCTGGAGTACTCTGAGGACCCGGGGCACTGAAGCTTTCTTT,CAWSTLRTRGTEAFF
few,TRBJ1-1,TRBV19,13,-,TGTGCCAGTAGTCAGGGCCTGGGGGTAGAAGCTTTCTTT,CASSQGLGVEAFF
-,TRBJ2-5,TRBV7-9,17,-,TGTGCCAGCAGCTTAGTTTCAGGGTTTGGGGAGCAAGAGACCCAGTACTTC,CASSLVSGFGEQETQYF
-,TRBJ1-5,TRBV18,14,-,TGTGCCAGCTCTCCTTCTGGGGGAGATCAGCCCCAGCATTTT,CASSPSGGDQPQHF
-,TRBJ1-3,TRBV10-2,13,-,TGCGCCAGCAGTACGGGACAAGGAAACACCATATATTTT,CASSTGQGNTIYF
-,TRBJ2-7,TRBV6-5,12,TRBD2,TGTGCCACCGCGGCTAGCGGCTACGAGCAGTACTTC,CATAASGYEQYF
few,TRBJ2-5,TRBV5-1,13,-,TGCGCCAGCAGCCAGGGACTCCAAGAGACCCAGTACTTC,CASSQGLQETQYF
-,TRBJ2-2,TRBV11-2,14,TRBD2,TGTGCCAGCAGCTTTAGCGGGTACACCGGGGAGCTGTTTTTT,CASSFSGYTGELFF
-,TRBJ2-7,TRBV29-1,14,TRBD2,TGCAGCGCCAGAGAGACGGGAGGGGGATGGGAGCAGTACTTC,CSARETGGGWEQYF
many,TRBJ1-2,TRBV6-1,15,-,TGTGCCAGCAGTGAAGCGACACCGTCCGCCTATGGCTACACCTTC,CASSEATPSAYGYTF
many,TRBJ1-4,TRBV4-2,15,-,TGTGCCAGCAGCCAAAAACACGCAACTAATGAAAAACTGTTTTTT,CASSQKHATNEKLFF
-,TRBJ1-6,TRBV29-1,15,-,TGCAGCGTTAGCTTAGGGTCTCGGTATAATTCACCCCTCCACTTT,CSVSLGSRYNSPLHF
-,TRBJ1-3,TRBV10-3,15,-,TGTGCCATCAGTGGGACCGGGGATTCTGGAAACACCATATATTTT,CAISGTGDSGNTIYF
-,TRBJ2-7,TRBV7-9,12,-,TGTGCCGCGGAGGACATAATCTACGAGCAGTACTTC,CAAEDIIYEQYF
-,TRBJ1-2,TRBV7-9,16,TRBD1,TGTGCCAGCAGCCGTCGCTTCTCGACAGGGGTTCATGGCTACACCTTC,CASSRRFSTGVHGYTF
-,TRBJ1-1,TRBV11-1,13,-,TGTGCCAGCAGCGTCGTTAGGGACACTGAAGCTTTCTTT,CASSVVRDTEAFF
-,TRBJ1-5,TRBV30,14,-,TGTGCCTGGAGTGCGCGAACAGCGGTGCAGCCCCAGCATTTT,CAWSARTAVQPQHF
-,TRBJ2-3,TRBV5-1,14,-,TGCGCCAGCAGCTTGGGTGTTAGTGCAGATACGCAGTATTTT,CASSLGVSADTQYF
-,TRBJ1-6,TRBV5-1,16,-,TGCGCCAGCAGCCCACAGGCGGTCTCCTATAATTCACCCCTCCACTTT,CASSPQAVSYNSPLHF
-,TRBJ1-1,TRBV19,13,-,TGTGCCAGTAGTCTCCTCCCGGGCGTTGAGGCTTTCTTT,CASSLLPGVEAFF
-,TRBJ2-1,TRBV5-1,17,TRBD2,TGCGCCAGCAGCCCCACCCCGGGACTAGGAGGATACAATGAGCAGTTCTTC,CASSPTPGLGGYNEQFF
-,TRBJ2-5,TRBV4-1,16,TRBD2,TGCGCCAGCAGCCAAGAACAGCGGGGGGGACAAGAGACCCAGTACTTC,CASSQEQRGGQETQYF
-,TRBJ2-3,TRBV19,15,-,TGTGCCAGTACTCTCGGCATATCTAGCACAGATACGCAGTATTTT,CASTLGISSTDTQYF
once,TRBJ2-2,TRBV4-3,19,TRBD2,TGCGCCAGCAGCCAAAGTCGCGGACTAGCGGGAGGGCCCTACGGGGAGCTGTTTTTT,CASSQSRGLAGGPYGELFF
once,TRBJ1-2,TRBV6-4,14,-,TGTGCCAGCAGTGACCGGACGGGGAGTTATGGCTACACCTTC,CASSDRTGSYGYTF
-,TRBJ2-5,TRBV5-5,17,-,TGTGCCAGCAGCTTGGCGTCTTGGGGGAGCCTACAAGAGACCCAGTACTTC,CASSLASWGSLQETQYF
few,TRBJ2-7,TRBV11-2,12,-,TGTGCCAGCAGCTCGTACAACTACGAGCAGTACTTC,CASSSYNYEQYF
-,TRBJ2-7,TRBV7-9,12,-,TGTGCCAGCAGCGGGAGTGGGGGAGAGCAGTACTTC,CASSGSGGEQYF
-,TRBJ2-7,TRBV19,14,TRBD1,TGTGCCAGTAGAACGACCGGGACAGGGGACGAGCAGTACTTC,CASRTTGTGDEQYF
-,TRBJ1-1,TRBV29-1,11,-,TGCAGCGCCAGGGACCTTGGGGGAGCTTTCTTT,CSARDLGGAFF
-,TRBJ2-7,TRBV7-2,16,TRBD2,TGTGCCAGCAGCTTAGGCACTAGCGGGTTCCCCTACGAGCAGTACTTC,CASSLGTSGFPYEQYF
-,TRBJ1-1,TRBV4-2,17,-,TGTGCCAGCAGCCAACGATTTAACAGGGCTCATCCGTCTGAAGCTTTCTTT,CASSQRFNRAHPSEAFF
few,TRBJ1-1,TRBV27,14,-,TGTGCCAGCAGGCCCGGGACACCCAACACTGAAGCTTTCTTT,CASRPGTPNTEAFF
-,TRBJ1-1,TRBV5-6,17,TRBD1,TGTGCCAGCAGCTTGTTCGGACAGGGTGAATGGTACACTGAAGCTTTCTTT,CASSLFGQGEWYTEAFF
-,TRBJ2-1,TRBV19,14,-,TGTGCCAGTAGTATTAGGGGACCCTCGGGTGAGCAGTTCTTC,CASSIRGPSGEQFF
-,TRBJ1-2,TRBV28,13,-,TGTGCCAGCACCTCCAGGGGTTACTATGGCTACACCTTC,CASTSRGYYGYTF
once,TRBJ1-3,TRBV6-5,14,-,TGTGCCAGCAGTTACGTCTACCCTCCTGACACCATATATTTT,CASSYVYPPDTIYF
-,TRBJ2-5,TRBV4-1,15,TRBD1,TGCGCCAGCAGCTTCGGGACAGGGGGGACGGAGACCCAGTACTTC,CASSFGTGGTETQYF
-,TRBJ2-7,TRBV11-1,15,TRBD1,TGTGCCAGCAGCAGGGGACAGGCTACCACCTACGAGCAGTACTTC,CASSRGQATTYEQYF
few,TRBJ2-1,TRBV6-1,15,TRBD2,TGTGCCAGCAGTGAAGTGGCTAGCGGGAACAATGAGCAGTTCTTC,CASSEVASGNNEQFF
once,TRBJ2-3,TRBV4-3,16,TRBD2,TGCGCCAGCAGCCGGGAGGCTAGCGGGAGAACAGATACGCAGTATTTT,CASSREASGRTDTQYF
-,TRBJ2-1,TRBV9,14,TRBD1,TGTGCCAGCAGCGTCTGGACAGGTTACAATGAGCAGTTCTTC,CASSVWTGYNEQFF